The 20 T cell receptor beta chains below all came from one sample that was sequenced in a study of T-cell memory formation after mild COVID-19. TCRdb redid the calling of the 5' RACE reads with MiXCR, one entry per CDR3 protein. Seen here are approximately 98,000 distinct CDR3 sequences, 18% observed once, and the top ten hold less than 6%. Source material: PBMCs or a T cell subset sorted from them (not recorded which). The source is a young man who had mild COVID-19 (a few samples of this study predate the infection). Cell type and time point are not known.

J is TRBJ2-1 and V is TRBV5-1; D is unclear. From germline, CDR1 is SGHRS and CDR2 YFSETQ. Trimming cost V 0 bases and J 6 bases, with 16 bases left between them. The CDR3 covers 16 residues. The CDR3 DNA is TGCGCCAGCAGCTTGGGCTCTCTGGCGAGTACCAATGAGCAGTTCTTC. This sequence encodes CASSLGSLASTNEQFF. Drawing the rest from reference TRBV5-1 and TRBJ2-1, the complete variable domain is KAGVTQTPRYLIKTRGQQVTLSCSPISGHRSVSWYQQTPGQGLQFLFEYFSETQRNKGNFPGRFSGRQFSNSRSEMNVSTLELGDSALYLCASSLGSLASTNEQFFGPGTRLTVL.

This clonotype was seen more than once but under ten times. The chain combines TRBV18 with TRBJ2-7; no clear D gene. The CDR3 is 11 amino acids. V lost 6 bases and J 4 bases, leaving 7 bases between the germline ends. Germline CDR1 and CDR2: KGHSH and LQKENI. CDR3: CASSEEYEQYF. In DNA, the CDR3 is TGTGCCAGCTCTGAGGAGTACGAGCAGTACTTC.

This clonotype was counted between two and nine times. V gene TRBV12-3 or TRBV12-4 combines with J gene TRBJ2-3, with 12 bases aligning to TRBD2. The CDR3 extends over 17 amino acids. Losses at the gene ends were 6 bases for V and 2 bases for J; bases not matched to a gene: 9. CDR3 in amino acids: CASSRRLAGVNTDTQYF. DNA of the CDR3: TGTGCCAGCAGCCGTAGACTAGCGGGGGTGAACACAGATACGCAGTATTTT.

The chain combines TRBV9 with TRBJ2-3, with TRBD2 matching 10 bases. The CDR3 extends over 16 amino acids. The J segment lost 6 bases and the V segment lost 1 base, leaving 8 bases of the junction unmatched. Germline values: CDR1 SGDLS, CDR2 YYNGEE. This CDR3 reads CASSVTSGVPGDTQYF. The CDR3 nucleotides are TGTGCCAGCAGCGTAACTAGCGGGGTACCTGGGGATACGCAGTATTTT.

The CDR3 spells CSVRGTEAFF. CDR3 sequence (DNA): TGCAGCGTTAGGGGGACTGAAGCTTTCTTT. This rearrangement joins TRBV29-1 to TRBJ1-1; D may be TRBD1 (6 bases). The CDR3 runs 10 residues. The V gene's germline CDR1 is SQVTM and CDR2 ANQGSEA. V shed 5 bases and J shed 5 bases, with 6 bases lying between them. Based on the CDR3 plus reference TRBV29-1 and TRBJ1-1, the full variable domain is SAVISQKPSRDICQRGTSLTIQCQVDSQVTMMFWYRQQPGQSLTLIATANQGSEATYESGFVIDKFPISRPNLTFSTLTVSNMSPEDSSIYLCSVRGTEAFFGQGTRLTVV.

This clonotype has more than one count but fewer than ten. This chain uses TRBV20-1 with TRBJ1-4; D uncertain. This CDR3 has 12 residues. Trimming took 3 bases from V and 8 from J, leaving 10 bases between them. Germline lookup yields CDR1 DFQATT and CDR2 SNEGSKA (reference sequence). CDR3 DNA: TGCAGTGCTAGCTCTGGGCACGAAAAACTGTTTTTT. It is translated as CSASSGHEKLFF.

The V call is TRBV12-3 or TRBV12-4, the J call TRBJ1-2, with D possibly matching TRBD1 (6 bases). Trimming took 3 bases from V and 8 from J, leaving 16 bases between them. The CDR3 runs 14 residues. Here the CDR3 DNA reads TGTGCCAGCAGTTTGAGACACAGGGCCCAGGGCTACACCTTC. Translation: CASSLRHRAQGYTF.

This clonotype was seen a few times. The CDR3 loop is CASSAGLLGRGQTDTQYF. The CDR3, as DNA: TGTGCCAGCAGCGCAGGTCTCCTCGGCAGGGGGCAAACAGATACGCAGTATTTT. The chain carries TRBV9 and TRBJ2-3; the match to TRBD1 covers 8 bases. CDR1 SGDLS and CDR2 YYNGEE come from the germline V gene. The J segment lost 3 bases and the V segment lost 3 bases, leaving 15 bases of the junction unmatched. This CDR3 spans 18 amino acids.

The V and J genes are TRBV6-2 or TRBV6-3 and TRBJ1-1; 8 nucleotides agree with TRBD1. Germline CDR1 MNHEY, CDR2 SVGEGT. This CDR3 has 14 residues. Trimming removed 5 bases from V and 1 base from J; junction bases left unmatched: 3. CDR3 sequence: CASSQTGGNTEAFF. In DNA form, the CDR3 reads TGTGCCAGCAGTCAAACAGGGGGGAACACTGAAGCTTTCTTT.

The rearrangement joins TRBV5-1 to TRBJ1-2; D is unclear. Trimming stripped 4 bases from V and 7 bases from J, with 17 bases between. This CDR3 comprises 14 residues. Germline-derived CDR1 and CDR2 are SGHRS and YFSETQ. CDR3 nucleotides: TGCGCCAGCAGCCGGACCTTTAAGGATAGTGGCTACACCTTC. It codes for CASSRTFKDSGYTF.

This clonotype appeared many times. The rearrangement links TRBV11-2 to TRBJ2-5; D perhaps matches TRBD1 (5 bases). CDR3 size: 16 residues. Deletions cut 5 bases from V and 2 bases from J, with 18 bases between. The germline V gene encodes CDR1 SGHAT and CDR2 FQNNGV. As DNA, the CDR3 is TGTGCCAGCAGCCTCCGACAGATCATCCTTCAAGAGACCCAGTACTTC. Its protein is CASSLRQIILQETQYF.

This clonotype came up a few times. CDR3 nucleotide sequence: TGTGCCAGCAGCTCAGGGTTTACCGGGGAGCTGTTTTTT. As protein: CASSSGFTGELFF. V gene TRBV5-5 combines with J gene TRBJ2-2; a possible D gene is TRBD1 (5 bases). Germline loops: CDR1 SGHKS, CDR2 YYEKEE (reference sequence). This CDR3 spans 13 amino acids. Trimming shortened V by 3 bases and J by 5 bases, and 8 bases separated the two germline ends.

In this sample, this clonotype turned up a few times. This chain uses TRBV5-1 with TRBJ1-5; unclear D gene. CDR1 and CDR2 (germline): SGHRS, YFSETQ. V shed 0 bases and J shed 0 bases, with 7 bases lying between them. This CDR3 is 15 amino acids long. The CDR3 DNA reads as TGCGCCAGCAGCTTGGACAGCCATAGCAATCAGCCCCAGCATTTT. Translated: CASSLDSHSNQPQHF.

This clonotype turned up a few times. The CDR3: CASSPRGQGSTGELFF. CDR3 nucleotides: TGTGCCAGCAGCCCACGAGGACAGGGCAGTACCGGGGAGCTGTTTTTT. The chain has TRBV3-1 and TRBJ2-2; the match to TRBD1 covers 8 bases. The CDR3 loop spans 16 amino acids. Per the germline V gene, CDR1 is LGHDT and CDR2 is YNNKEL (reference sequence). Unmatched junction bases numbered 9, after V lost 4 bases and J lost 5 bases. The full variable domain, with the rest looked up from reference TRBV3-1 and TRBJ2-2, is DTAVSQTPKYLVTQMGNDKSIKCEQNLGHDTMYWYKQDSKKFLKIMFSYNNKELIINETVPNRFSPKSPDKAHLNLHINSLELGDSAVYFCASSPRGQGSTGELFFGEGSRLTVL.

This sequence joins TRBV7-2 and TRBJ1-1; maybe TRBD1 (5 bases). This CDR3 has 11 residues. Germline V gene data show CDR1 as SGHTA and CDR2 as FQGNSA. Trimming pared 2 bases from V and 8 bases from J, leaving 6 bases between. The CDR3 loop reads CASSLWDEAFF. The CDR3 DNA is TGTGCCAGCAGCTTATGGGACGAAGCTTTCTTT.

This rearrangement joins TRBV7-2 to TRBJ2-3; D uncertain. Trimming cost V 1 base and J 8 bases, with 16 bases left between them. The CDR3 is 15 amino acids. CDR1 is SGHTA, CDR2 FQGNSA, per germline. CDR3 DNA: TGTGCCAGCAGCTTAGGTATCGGCCTCGCCGGTACGCAGTATTTT. Encoded protein: CASSLGIGLAGTQYF.

This clonotype has more than one count but fewer than ten. The V and J genes are TRBV4-3 and TRBJ2-7, with a tentative D call TRBD2 (6 bases). V was trimmed by 0 bases and J by 3 bases, leaving 15 bases between them. Germline assignment: CDR1 LGHNA and CDR2 YSLEER. The CDR3 length is 16 residues. The DNA of the CDR3 is TGCGCCAGCAGCCAAGATTTGCTAGCGTGGGGCTACGAGCAGTACTTC. Translation gives CASSQDLLAWGYEQYF.

The sample holds a few counts of this clonotype. The genes are TRBV7-6 and TRBJ2-5; TRBD2 agrees at 7 bases. Per germline, CDR1 SGHVS and CDR2 FNYEAQ. V gave up 8 bases and J gave up 7 bases; unmatched junction bases: 4. The CDR3 is 11 amino acids. The CDR3 is CASGPGGTQYF. The CDR3 nucleotides are TGTGCCAGCGGACCGGGGGGGACCCAGTACTTC.

The chain has TRBV6-4 and TRBJ1-6, with D uncertain. Germline V gives CDR1 MRHNA, CDR2 SNTAGT. V was trimmed by 6 bases and J by 0 bases, leaving 12 bases between them. The CDR3 totals 16 residues. This CDR3 is CASRRTGSSYNSPLHF. CDR3 bases: TGTGCCAGCAGACGGACGGGAAGCTCCTATAATTCACCCCTCCACTTT.

In its sample, this clonotype was seen many times. The chain couples TRBV7-9 to TRBJ2-3; 7 nucleotides line up with TRBD1. V lost 2 bases and J lost 4; bases outside the gene matches: 6. The CDR3 consists of 15 residues. Germline CDR1 and CDR2: SEHNR and FQNEAQ (reference sequence). As DNA, the CDR3 is TGTGCCAGCAGCTTACTGTACAGGGGTGCAGATACGCAGTATTTT. Protein sequence: CASSLLYRGADTQYF.